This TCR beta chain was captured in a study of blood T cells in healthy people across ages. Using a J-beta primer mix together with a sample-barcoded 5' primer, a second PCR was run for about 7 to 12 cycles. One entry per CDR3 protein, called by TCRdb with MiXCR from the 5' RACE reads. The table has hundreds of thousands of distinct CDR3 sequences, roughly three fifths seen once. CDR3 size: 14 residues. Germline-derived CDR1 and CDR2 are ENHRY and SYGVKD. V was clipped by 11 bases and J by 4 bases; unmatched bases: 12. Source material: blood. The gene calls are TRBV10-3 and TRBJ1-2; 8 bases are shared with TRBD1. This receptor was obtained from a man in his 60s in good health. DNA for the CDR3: TGTGCCGAAGGCGTCAGGGGGCGAAGCTATGGCTACACCTTC. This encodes CAEGVRGRSYGYTF.